Shown below are 32 T cell receptor beta chains from a single sample sequenced in a study of blood T cell repertoires in COVID-19. Repertoires were generated with immunoSEQ multiplex PCR, while TCRdb's copy carries only in-frame clones and drops some. The sample carries about 100,000 clones, about 85% recorded once. Sequencing input: peripheral blood. The receptors were gathered from a human donor in a cohort sampled during active COVID-19.

The chain is built from TRBV5-1 and TRBJ2-5, with a possible D match to TRBD2 (6 bases). The CDR3 runs to 15 residues. With 0 bases removed from V and 4 bases from J, the gap between germline ends came to 13 bases. Per germline, CDR1 SGHRS and CDR2 YFSETQ. The CDR3 is CASSLAGGVGETQYF. CDR3 nucleotide sequence: TGCGCCAGCAGCTTGGCCGGAGGGGTTGGAGAGACCCAGTACTTC.

The V call is TRBV28, the J call TRBJ2-1, with 7 positions matching TRBD2. Germline loops: CDR1 MDHEN, CDR2 SYDVKM. The CDR3 consists of 14 residues. Losses at the gene ends were 2 bases for V and 6 bases for J; bases not matched to a gene: 4. The CDR3 nucleotides are TGTGCCAGCAGTTTAGGCGGGAGCGTCAATGAGCAGTTCTTC. Residues: CASSLGGSVNEQFF. Full variable domain (outside the CDR3, taken from reference TRBV28 and TRBJ2-1): DVKVTQSSRYLVKRTGEKVFLECVQDMDHENMFWYRQDPGLGLRLIYFSYDVKMKEKGDIPEGYSVSREKKERFSLILESASTNQTSMYLCASSLGGSVNEQFFGPGTRLTVL.

The genes are TRBV15 and TRBJ2-1; 9 bases agree with TRBD1. The CDR3 runs to 18 residues. CDR1 and CDR2 (germline): LNHNV, YYDKDF (reference sequence). The junction had 12 bases not matched to a gene; V was cut back by 0 bases and J by 6 bases. CDR3 bases: TGTGCCACCAGCAGAGATCGAACCCGGGACAGGGTGGCCAATGAGCAGTTCTTC. This translates into CATSRDRTRDRVANEQFF.

As regards this clone: One end of the junction fails to match germline, which may point to a read error. This chain joins TRBV7-7 and TRBJ2-1; TRBD2 aligns across 11 bases. This CDR3 comprises 14 residues. CDR1 and CDR2 from the germline V gene are SSHAT and FNYEAQ (reference sequence). CDR3 region: CASSLTSGRDEQFF. CDR3 sequence (DNA): TGTGCTAGCAGCTTAACTAGCGGGAGAGATGAGCAGTTCTTC.

V usage is TRBV6-2 or TRBV6-3 and J usage is TRBJ2-3; 9 nucleotides align to TRBD1. The CDR3 sequence is 16 residues long. V dropped 2 bases and J dropped 1; count of bases not matched to a gene: 4. Germline V gives CDR1 MNHEY, CDR2 SVGEGT. This chain's CDR3 is CASSYRDRDRTDTQYF. CDR3 nucleotide sequence: TGTGCCAGCAGTTACCGGGACAGGGACCGCACAGATACGCAGTATTTT.

The chain recombines TRBV28 with TRBJ2-7, with TRBD1 identical over 7 bases. Germline CDR1 reads MDHEN; CDR2 reads SYDVKM. With 6 bases clipped from V and 1 base from J, the junction kept 9 bases outside the gene matches. This CDR3 region has 15 residues. The CDR3 is CASSLPRQGSYEQYF. The CDR3 bases are TGTGCCAGCAGCCTCCCAAGACAGGGATCCTACGAGCAGTACTTC.

The rearrangement joins TRBV20-1 to TRBJ2-7; 7 bases align to TRBD1. Per the germline V gene, CDR1 is DFQATT and CDR2 is SNEGSKA (reference sequence). This CDR3 is built from 11 residues. After removal of 5 bases from V and 3 bases from J, the junction contained 1 base not matched to a gene. The CDR3, as DNA: TGCAGTGCTGGACAGGTCTACGAGCAGTACTTC. Residues: CSAGQVYEQYF.

This chain joins TRBV7-2 and TRBJ2-5; 8 nucleotides agree with TRBD2. Per germline, CDR1 SGHTA and CDR2 FQGNSA. The CDR3 is 14 amino acids. J was trimmed by 2 bases and V by 6 bases; bases with no gene match: 5. As DNA, the CDR3 is TGTGCCAGCAGTCAGCGGGGGCCACAAGAGACCCAGTACTTC. Translation gives CASSQRGPQETQYF.

In DNA form, the CDR3 reads TGCGCCAGCAGCCAAGAACCAGGGGCGACTGAAGCTTTCTTT. As protein: CASSQEPGATEAFF. V is TRBV4-1 and J is TRBJ1-1, with a weak D call TRBD1 (6 bases). This CDR3 has 14 residues. V lost 0 bases and J lost 5, with 10 bases in between. Germline loops: CDR1 MGHRA, CDR2 YSYEKL.

This clone came up once. DNA of the CDR3: TGCGCCAGCAGTGAGAGTTATAGGGGCTCTGGAAACACCATATATTTT. Residues: CASSESYRGSGNTIYF. This chain connects TRBV10-2 to TRBJ1-3; a weak D match, TRBD1 (5 bases). V was shortened by 2 bases and J by 0 bases, with 11 bases between the two germline ends. This CDR3 has 16 amino acids. Germline assignment: CDR1 WSHSY and CDR2 SAAADI.

V is TRBV7-2 and J is TRBJ2-3; no firm D call. CDR3 length equals 14 residues. Trimming took off 1 base at V and 1 base at J, with 6 bases between the two ends. In germline, CDR1 is SGHTA, CDR2 FQGNSA. CDR3 sequence: CASSLGQGTDTQYF. The CDR3 region has the DNA TGTGCCAGCAGCTTAGGTCAGGGCACAGATACGCAGTATTTT.

This chain uses TRBV7-6 with TRBJ2-1; tentatively, D is TRBD1 (6 bases). The CDR3 spans 17 residues. Germline V gene lookup returns CDR1 SGHVS and CDR2 FNYEAQ. With 5 bases removed from V and 5 bases from J, the gap between germline ends came to 22 bases. The CDR3 reads CASSRPSTGSRHNEQFF. The CDR3, as DNA: TGTGCCAGCAGCCGACCCTCGACAGGCTCTAGACACAATGAGCAGTTCTTC.

This clone was seen only once. The chain combines TRBV6-6 with TRBJ2-3; TRBD2 matches 16 bases. The ends lost 10 bases at V and 10 bases at J; junction bases unmatched: 11. The CDR3 totals 15 residues. Germline assignment: CDR1 MNHNY and CDR2 SVGAGI (reference sequence). CDR3 in amino acids: CATRTGTSGGAPQYF. In DNA, the CDR3 is TGTGCCACCCGAACCGGGACTAGCGGGGGGGCCCCGCAGTATTTT.

J is TRBJ2-1 and V is TRBV3-1 (or the pseudogene TRBV3-2); a weak D match, TRBD2 (6 bases). Trimming shortened V by 4 bases and J by 4 bases, and 17 bases separated the two germline ends. Germline-derived CDR1 and CDR2 are LGHDT and YNNKEL (reference sequence). This CDR3 has 16 residues. The CDR3 coding sequence is TGTGCCAGCAGCCCTCCAGCGGGTTCGATATACAATGAGCAGTTCTTC. Its protein is CASSPPAGSIYNEQFF.

The chain combines TRBV10-3 with TRBJ2-7; D is possibly TRBD1 (6 bases). This CDR3 region has 13 residues. The germline V gene encodes CDR1 ENHRY and CDR2 SYGVKD. The V and J ends lost 4 bases and 1 base respectively, with 8 bases between them. In DNA form, the CDR3 reads TGTGCCATCAGTGTAGACAGGTCCTACGAGCAGTACTTC. Its protein is CAISVDRSYEQYF.

This clone was counted between two and nine times. V and J are TRBV5-1 and TRBJ1-1, with unresolved D. CDR1 is SGHRS, CDR2 YFSETQ, per germline. The CDR3 consists of 15 residues. Trimming took 6 bases from V and 1 from J, leaving 16 bases between them. CDR3 coding DNA: TGCGCCAGCACCCAAGCGAGCGGTCAGAACACTGAAGCTTTCTTT. It specifies CASTQASGQNTEAFF.

The chain carries TRBV2 and TRBJ2-7; the D is unclear. Germline lookup yields CDR1 SNHLY and CDR2 FYNNEI. V lost 1 base, J lost 7 bases, and 11 bases lay in between. This CDR3 has 13 residues. CDR3 protein: CASSEVMAGEQYF. The CDR3 bases are TGTGCCAGCAGTGAAGTGATGGCAGGAGAGCAGTACTTC.

The chain links TRBV4-3 to TRBJ2-3; tentatively, D is TRBD1 (6 bases). Per the germline V gene, CDR1 is LGHNA and CDR2 is YSLEER. The ends were cut back, 4 bases at V and 2 bases at J, with 16 bases in the middle. The CDR3 sequence is 16 residues long. The CDR3 sequence: CASSRNPGHFTDTQYF. In DNA form, the CDR3 reads TGCGCCAGCAGCCGAAACCCGGGACACTTCACAGATACGCAGTATTTT.

CDR3 residues: CAWSHRANYGYTF. DNA of the CDR3: TGTGCCTGGAGTCACAGGGCTAACTATGGCTACACCTTC. The chain joins TRBV30 to TRBJ1-2, with a tentative D call TRBD1 (6 bases). Trimming pared 2 bases from V and 0 bases from J, leaving 7 bases between. The CDR3 has 13 amino acids. Germline V gene lookup returns CDR1 GTSNPN and CDR2 SVGIG (reference sequence).

This sequence joins TRBV28 and TRBJ1-2, with D unresolved. The CDR3 totals 13 residues. The germline gives CDR1 MDHEN, CDR2 SYDVKM. V lost 5 bases, J lost 8 bases, and 15 bases lay in between. The CDR3: CASSPFRQYGYTF. CDR3 nucleotide sequence: TGTGCCAGCAGTCCTTTCCGACAATACGGCTACACCTTC.

The rearrangement joins TRBV10-1 to TRBJ2-7; 8 bases are shared with TRBD2. The CDR3 spans 15 residues. V trimming: 6 bases; J trimming: 4 bases; junction bases outside the gene matches: 11. The germline gives CDR1 WNHNN, CDR2 SYGVQD (reference sequence). CDR3 nucleotide sequence: TGCGCCAGCAGCGGTCTAGCGGGCCCGCGGTACGAGCAGTACTTC. Translation gives CASSGLAGPRYEQYF.

This chain connects TRBV6-6 to TRBJ2-3; 7 bases match TRBD2. This CDR3 is 13 amino acids long. V dropped 7 bases and J dropped 3; count of bases not matched to a gene: 4. The germline gives CDR1 MNHNY, CDR2 SVGAGI (reference sequence). The DNA of the CDR3 is TGTGCCAGCAAACTGGGGGGGACAGATACGCAGTATTTT. Residues: CASKLGGTDTQYF.

The rearrangement uses TRBV7-8 and TRBJ1-2; D is ambiguous. Germline V gene data show CDR1 as SGHVS and CDR2 as FQNEAQ. V was shortened by 0 bases and J by 0 bases, with 11 bases between the two germline ends. The CDR3 spans 16 residues. CDR3: CASSLASGISNYGYTF. CDR3 nucleotides: TGTGCCAGCAGCTTAGCGAGCGGAATCTCTAACTATGGCTACACCTTC.

The chain has TRBV27 and TRBJ1-6; D not resolved. The germline CDR1 and CDR2 sequences are MNHEY and SMNVEV (reference sequence). V lost 7 bases and J lost 6, with 22 bases in between. This CDR3 is 17 amino acids long. This CDR3 is CASTSFVKRPINSPLHF. CDR3 bases: TGTGCCAGCACCTCATTTGTGAAGCGGCCCATTAATTCACCCCTCCACTTT.

The J gene is TRBJ1-1, the V gene TRBV5-6; 8 bases align to TRBD1. V trimming: 1 base; J trimming: 3 bases; junction bases outside the gene matches: 2. In germline, CDR1 is SGHDT, CDR2 YYEEEE. CDR3 length equals 14 residues. In DNA form, the CDR3 reads TGTGCCAGCAGCTTGCGGACAGGGCACACTGAAGCTTTCTTT. This sequence encodes CASSLRTGHTEAFF.

As concerns this clone: The junction departs from germline at one end; a sequencing error may be responsible. V and J are TRBV28 and TRBJ1-2; D is possibly TRBD1 (5 bases). CDR3 length equals 14 residues. Germline CDR1 and CDR2: MDHEN and SYDVKM. Here the CDR3 reads CASSPPLQGLEVSF. Here the CDR3 DNA reads TGTGCCAGCAGTCCCCCACTCCAGGGCCTTGAGGTTTCCTTC.

The V call is TRBV21-1, the J call TRBJ2-3; the table calls TRBD1, which could not be checked here. TRBV21-1 is designated a pseudogene. The length of the CDR3 is 16 residues. As DNA, the CDR3 is TGTGCCAGCAGCAACCCTGGGACAGGGGAGTCAGATACGCAGTATTTT. Protein product: CASSNPGTGESDTQYF.

The V and J genes are TRBV7-2 and TRBJ2-2, with a possible D match to TRBD2 (6 bases). The germline gives CDR1 SGHTA, CDR2 FQGNSA. Trimming stripped 10 bases from V and 6 bases from J, with 18 bases between. This CDR3 has 14 residues. The CDR3 sequence is CATRLGGDAGELFF. CDR3 nucleotide sequence: TGTGCCACCCGTTTGGGCGGGGACGCCGGGGAGCTGTTTTTT.

The chain couples TRBV10-3 to TRBJ2-7; D is undetermined. V was shortened by 8 bases and J by 9 bases, with 11 bases between the two germline ends. CDR3 size: 10 residues. Looked up from germline, CDR1 is ENHRY and CDR2 is SYGVKD. CDR3 bases: TGTGCCATCGGCCCAGAACCGCAGTACTTC. Its translation: CAIGPEPQYF.

This clone was counted between two and nine times. The V gene is TRBV19, the J gene TRBJ2-2; the D gene is possibly TRBD2 (5 bases). Germline CDR1 and CDR2: LNHDA and SQIVND (reference sequence). V was cut by 4 bases and J by 5 bases, with 17 bases left in between. This CDR3 spans 16 amino acids. CDR3 sequence: CASSNSAPPRTGELFF. The CDR3 nucleotides read TGTGCCAGTAGTAATAGCGCTCCCCCTAGGACCGGGGAGCTGTTTTTT.

This clone was counted a single time. V and J are TRBV6-5 and TRBJ2-7, with a tentative D call TRBD1 (6 bases). V dropped 8 bases and J dropped 1 base, with 12 bases sitting between them. The CDR3 is 13 amino acids. CDR1 is MNHEY and CDR2 is SVGAGI in the germline V gene. CDR3 DNA: TGTGCCAGCTCCCCTGGACAGTCCTACGAGCAGTACTTC. Its translation: CASSPGQSYEQYF.

The V and J genes are TRBV5-1 and TRBJ2-5; tentatively, D is TRBD1 (5 bases). The CDR3 covers 13 residues. The germline gives CDR1 SGHRS, CDR2 YFSETQ. V was trimmed by 1 base and J by 5 bases, leaving 9 bases between them. This chain's CDR3 is CASSLIPGETQYF. CDR3 in DNA: TGCGCCAGCAGCTTGATTCCAGGGGAGACCCAGTACTTC.